This is a list of T cell receptor beta chains from one sample in a study of beta chain features in type 1 diabetes. Assay: immunoSEQ multiplex PCR; the TCRdb copy retains only in-frame clones and omits some. The data hold approximately 100,000 clones, with under 30% observed a single time. The sample consisted of central memory CD4+ T cells from blood. These receptor sequences come from a woman aged 18-29 years with type 1 diabetes. Each CDR3 is given with its conserved first and last residue. Fields, in order: CDR3 length, D gene, J gene, clone size, V gene, CDR3 DNA, CDR3 protein. D genes are given only for firm matches. Clone size is not always given. Where it is, it says once, few, many or a class for expanded clones.

>13|-|TRBJ2-3|-|TRBV27
TGTGCCAGCAGTGACCGGCCGGGAGATACGCAGTATTTT
CASSDRPGDTQYF
>17|-|TRBJ1-4|once|TRBV6-1
TGTGCCAGCAGTGAACAATGGGTGGGGGCCGAGGGCGAAAAACTGTTTTTT
CASSEQWVGAEGEKLFF
>15|-|TRBJ1-2|few|TRBV19
TGTGCCAGTAGGAAGACCACAGGAACGAACTATGGCTACACCTTC
CASRKTTGTNYGYTF
>19|TRBD2|TRBJ2-1|few|TRBV2
TGTGCCAGCAGTGAACCAGCGGTGGGGGGGACTGGCTCCTACAATGAGCAGTTCTTC
CASSEPAVGGTGSYNEQFF
>12|-|TRBJ1-2|few|TRBV19
TGTGCCAGTAGGCAGGCTGCCTATGGCTACACCTTC
CASRQAAYGYTF
>14|-|TRBJ2-5|-|TRBV15
TGTGCCACCAGCTGGGGGACATCGCAAGAGACCCAGTACTTC
CATSWGTSQETQYF
>16|TRBD1|TRBJ1-1|few|TRBV18
TGTGCCAGCTCACCCGGGACAGGGGGTGGAGACACTGAAGCTTTCTTT
CASSPGTGGGDTEAFF
>14|-|TRBJ2-2|-|TRBV15
TGTGCCACCAGCAGAGACCTCGTCACCGGGGAGCTGTTTTTT
CATSRDLVTGELFF
>12|-|TRBJ1-1|-|TRBV5-1
TGCGCCAGCAGCTTTGGGAGGACTGAAGCTTTCTTT
CASSFGRTEAFF
>13|-|TRBJ2-7|-|TRBV10-1
TGCGCCAGCAGTGAATCAGGTCCCTCCGAGCAGTACTTC
CASSESGPSEQYF
>12|-|TRBJ1-5|few|TRBV29-1
TGCAGCGTTCTTACAGGCAATCAGCCCCAGCATTTT
CSVLTGNQPQHF
>15|TRBD2|TRBJ2-5|-|TRBV2
TGTGCCAGCAGTGACCGGACTAGCGGAGAAGAGACCCAGTACTTC
CASSDRTSGEETQYF
>14|TRBD2|TRBJ2-1|-|TRBV5-1
TGCGCCAGCAGCTTGGGGACTAGCGGGCGTGAGCAGTTCTTC
CASSLGTSGREQFF
>12|-|TRBJ1-1|few|TRBV29-1
TGCAGCGTTGAGGCAATGAACACTGAAGCTTTCTTT
CSVEAMNTEAFF
>14|TRBD1|TRBJ1-1|-|TRBV19
TGTGCCAGTAGTGAACAGGGGGTTAACACTGAAGCTTTCTTT
CASSEQGVNTEAFF
>15|TRBD1|TRBJ1-4|few|TRBV5-1
TGCGCCAGCAGCCCCTCGGGACAGGGGACAGAAAAACTGTTTTTT
CASSPSGQGTEKLFF
>16|-|TRBJ1-4|-|TRBV10-3
TGTGCCATCAGTGATCAAGGCGGGGGAACTAATGAAAAACTGTTTTTT
CAISDQGGGTNEKLFF
>12|-|TRBJ1-1|many|TRBV2
TGTGCCAGCAGCGAGAGTTATCGGGAAGCTTTCTTT
CASSESYREAFF
>15|TRBD1|TRBJ2-1|once|TRBV28
TGTGCCAGCAGTCGGATAGACAGGGATGTCCATGAGCAGTTCTTC
CASSRIDRDVHEQFF
>15|TRBD2|TRBJ2-5|few|TRBV5-4
TGTGCCAGCAGCCTTCTAGCGGGCGCCCAAGAGACCCAGTACTTC
CASSLLAGAQETQYF
>13|-|TRBJ2-3|-|TRBV29-1
TGCAGCGTTGAGAGCGTTGGAACAGATACGCAGTATTTT
CSVESVGTDTQYF
>15|-|TRBJ2-1|few|TRBV5-1
TGCGCCAGCAGCTTGGCGAGGGATACCTACAATGAGCAGTTCTTC
CASSLARDTYNEQFF
>12|-|TRBJ1-2|few|TRBV6-5
TGTGCCAGCAGCTCAGATGTCTATGGCTACACCTTC
CASSSDVYGYTF
>15|TRBD1|TRBJ1-4|few|TRBV19
TGTGCCAGCCTAACAGGACAGGGAACGAGTGAAAAACTGTTTTTT
CASLTGQGTSEKLFF
>13|-|TRBJ1-1|-|TRBV6-1
TGTGCCAGCAGTGAAGGAGGTAAACTCGTAGCTTTCTTT
CASSEGGKLVAFF
>13|TRBD1|TRBJ1-5|-|TRBV29-1
TGCAGCGCCGGGGGACAGGGAGGGCAGCCCCAGCATTTT
CSAGGQGGQPQHF
>15|TRBD2|TRBJ2-5|few|TRBV5-1
TGCGCCAGCAGCCCCGGGACTAGCAGGCAAGAGACCCAGTACTTC
CASSPGTSRQETQYF
>17|TRBD1|TRBJ2-1|few|TRBV2
TGTGCCAGCAACCGGATGGGCAGGGGGTTAGTCGGCAATGAGCAGTTCTTC
CASNRMGRGLVGNEQFF
>13|TRBD1|TRBJ1-1|few|TRBV29-1
TGCAGCGCCTTACAGGGGCGGAACACTGAAGCTTTCTTT
CSALQGRNTEAFF
>13|-|TRBJ1-1|-|TRBV18
TGTGCCAGCTCACCGTCAATGAACACTGAAGCTTTCTTT
CASSPSMNTEAFF
>12|-|TRBJ1-2|few|TRBV6-1
TGTGCCAGCAGTGACCTAGGCAATGGCTACACCTTC
CASSDLGNGYTF
>14|TRBD2|TRBJ2-1|-|TRBV5-1
TGCGCCAGCAGTACGGGAGGGCCATACAATGAGCAGTTCTTC
CASSTGGPYNEQFF
>16|-|TRBJ1-2|-|TRBV5-1
TGCGCCAGCAGCTTGGCGGCCCCTCGTCGACTCTATGGCTACACCTTC
CASSLAAPRRLYGYTF
>13|-|TRBJ2-5|-|TRBV2
TGTGCCAGCAGTGCGTCACTAAAAGAGACCCAGTACTTC
CASSASLKETQYF
>14|TRBD2|TRBJ2-1|many|TRBV2
TGTGCCAGCAGGCTGGGACTAGCTTCCGGTGAGCAGTTCTTC
CASRLGLASGEQFF
>12|TRBD1|TRBJ1-2|few|TRBV5-1
TGCGCCAGCAGAGATCCGGGACAGGGGGAGCTCTTC
CASRDPGQGELF
>16|-|TRBJ2-3|-|TRBV4-2
TGTGCCAGCAGCCAAGATCTCGGACAGCGCACAGATACGCAGTATTTT
CASSQDLGQRTDTQYF
>11|-|TRBJ1-4|few|TRBV29-1
TGCAGCGTTGCAAGGGGGGAAAAACTGTTTTTT
CSVARGEKLFF
>15|-|TRBJ1-2|few|TRBV27
TGTGCCAGCAGTTTGCTAGGGGCCAGGGACTATGGCTACACCTTC
CASSLLGARDYGYTF
>18|TRBD2|TRBJ2-3|-|TRBV14
TGTGCCAGCAGCCCCTTCGGAAGGACTAGCGGGATCACAGCTACGCAGTATTTT
CASSPFGRTSGITATQYF
>14|-|TRBJ1-1|-|TRBV6-1
TGTGCCAGCAGTTTGGAGGGGTCGAGCACTGAAGCTTTCTTT
CASSLEGSSTEAFF
>13|TRBD1|TRBJ1-1|-|TRBV5-1
TGCGCCAGCAGCTTAGACAGGGCCACTGAAGCTTTCTTT
CASSLDRATEAFF
>15|TRBD1|TRBJ1-4|few|TRBV7-4
TGTGCCAGCAGCCCACGACAGGGGGCACGGGAAAAACTGTTTTTT
CASSPRQGAREKLFF
>19|TRBD1|TRBJ1-5|few|TRBV28
TGTGCCAGCAGCCAGCTGAAGAGACAGGGGGTCTATAGCAATCAGCCCCAGCATTTT
CASSQLKRQGVYSNQPQHF
>17|TRBD2|TRBJ2-5|-|TRBV4-1
TGCGCCAGCAGCCAAGGGTTTAGTAGCGGGTCGCAAGAGACCCAGTACTTC
CASSQGFSSGSQETQYF
>13|TRBD1|TRBJ2-3|few|TRBV28
TGTGCCAGCTGGGACAGGGTCACAGATACGCAGTATTTT
CASWDRVTDTQYF
>14|-|TRBJ2-3|-|TRBV19
TGTGCCAGTAGTATGGACGGGAGCAAGGATACGCAGTATTTT
CASSMDGSKDTQYF
>12|-|TRBJ2-7|few|TRBV30
TGTGCCTGGAGTCTCCGAGGCTACGAGCAGTACTTC
CAWSLRGYEQYF
>13|-|TRBJ2-2|few|TRBV5-1
TGCGCCAGCAGTAACATGGGCTCCGGGGAGCTGTTTTTT
CASSNMGSGELFF
>14|TRBD1|TRBJ2-4|few|TRBV19
TGTGCCAGTAGACAGGGGGTAGCCAAAAACATTCAGTACTTC
CASRQGVAKNIQYF
>15|TRBD2|TRBJ2-7|-|TRBV28
TGTGCCAGCACCCCTGGGGCTAGCGGGAGCTACGAGCAGTACTTC
CASTPGASGSYEQYF
>16|-|TRBJ2-3|-|TRBV19
TGTGCCAGTACAGACGGGGTGGCTTTGCGGGGAGATACGCAGTATTTT
CASTDGVALRGDTQYF
>15|TRBD1|TRBJ2-3|-|TRBV2
TGTGCCAGCACCCCACCGGGACAGGGGGCAGGTACGCAGTATTTT
CASTPPGQGAGTQYF
>14|TRBD1|TRBJ1-5|few|TRBV6-5
TGTGCCAGCACCTGGACAGGGGTCATGGAGCCCCAGCATTTT
CASTWTGVMEPQHF
>16|-|TRBJ2-1|-|TRBV5-1
TGCGCCAGCAACCCCAATGAGGGCGGAGGGTTAAATGAGCAGTTCTTC
CASNPNEGGGLNEQFF
>17|-|TRBJ2-1|few|TRBV5-1
TGCGCCAGCAGCTTTGGGTGGGCCCCCCTAGGGGACAATGAGCAGTTCTTC
CASSFGWAPLGDNEQFF